This T cell receptor beta chain was obtained from a study of blood T cell repertoires in COVID-19 (TCRdb year 2020). As for the study more broadly: Samples from collaborators originated in the United States, Italy and Spain and spanned both the acute and convalescent phases of COVID-19. Nearly every sample came with metadata listing a de-identified subject ID, COVID-19 status, age in years and sex. A freely available public database, intended as a resource for researchers studying the immune response to SARS-CoV-2, is where the repertoires were released. Where available, HLA class I and class II types were obtained from metadata supplied by the sample provider rather than from assay-based typing. Samples came from the ongoing ImmuneRACE study (first 160 participants) plus 1,254 subjects from 6 global collaborators. The prospective study material was composed of cDNA or gDNA derived from T cells, B-cell-depleted T cells, or PBMCs. Deeply sampled blood TCRbeta repertoires from subjects exposed to, actively infected with, or recovered from COVID-19 were included in the dataset. Paper-wide results and their limitations: The quantity of clinical and demographic metadata differed by source and by participant and was supplied without curation.

The CDR3, from cysteine to phenylalanine, totals 15 residues. Only the CDR3 DNA stays, 45 bases, in frame from base 1. Trimming takes 0 bases from V and 3 bases from J, and the germline ends sit 11 bases apart. As encoded in the germline V gene, CDR1 is SGHVS while CDR2 is FQNEAQ. With regard to this clone: The target of this receptor is not known. Base qualities are not provided; no much larger clone lies one nucleotide away.

TCRbeta CDR3 regions were amplified from genomic DNA by means of the immunoSEQ Assay, a bias-controlled multiplex PCR. In the authors' own workflow: The number of nucleated cells in each sample was estimated from the amplification of reference gene primers within the assay. To quantify the absolute abundance of each unique TCRbeta CDR3 rearrangement, sequence reads were collapsed and filtered. For each sample, productive Simpson clonality was calculated as the square root of Simpson's diversity index over productive rearrangements. What TCRdb holds here is the immuneACCESS table cut down to in-frame rearrangements. Part of the clones is not present; checked against another copy, under half of the missing clones reflect an unresolved V gene, and the others are unexplained. V and J calls and clone size are as listed in that table; D and trimming were resolved from the DNA. Here the sample has about 370,000 clones; more than 80% occur a single time. The ten largest clones capture over 0.95% of the sample.

Participants in the prospective study were enrolled through a virtual design, were aged about 18 to 89 years, and lived in 20 to 30 United States geographic areas. In the prospective study, cohorts were assigned on the basis of participant-reported clinical history obtained from a screening survey and a study questionnaire. Recovered participants in ImmuneRACE Cohort 3 were defined by two consecutive negative NP/OP PCR tests, clearance by a healthcare professional, or resolution of symptoms. In the prospective study, whole blood, serum and a nasopharyngeal or oropharyngeal swab were collected from each participant by mobile phlebotomists. Participants in the prospective study had the option to provide additional blood draws and questionnaires over a roughly 2-month period. Prospective study blood samples were shipped either frozen or at room temperature before DNA extraction.

This clonotype originated in a man aged 18 to 29 who had recovered from COVID-19. The sample was PBMCs or T cells enriched from blood (not recorded which). The sequence is built from TRBV7-8 and TRBJ1-2; the D gene identity is not certain. The CDR3 region has the sequence CASSLAGLSDYGYTF. The bases read TGTGCCAGCAGCTTAGCTGGCCTCAGCGACTATGGCTACACCTTC.